The 6 T cell receptor beta chains below come from one sample, sequenced in a study of spatial heterogeneity in lung cancer. TCRdb redid the calling of the 5' RACE reads with MiXCR, one entry per CDR3 protein. The table lists roughly 100,000 distinct CDR3 sequences, under 9% of them singletons, with less than 9% in the top ten. The time point here: sample taken at primary tumor resection. Whole RNA, isolated from tumor, nontumor lung or frozen PBMC, was sequenced without prior sorting. The input for sequencing was PBMCs, taken at surgery. The origin of the receptors is a male donor with early-stage non-small cell lung cancer.

This clonotype was seen many times. The V and J genes are TRBV10-3 and TRBJ2-5; 11 positions match TRBD2. Per the germline V gene, CDR1 is ENHRY and CDR2 is SYGVKD. The J segment lost 4 bases and the V segment lost 3 bases, leaving 1 base of the junction unmatched. There are 14 residues in the CDR3. The CDR3 nucleotides read TGTGCCATCAGTGATGGACTAGCGGGAGAGACCCAGTACTTC. Amino acid sequence: CAISDGLAGETQYF.

The chain joins TRBV20-1 to TRBJ2-3, with D perhaps TRBD1 (6 bases). V was cut by 0 bases and J by 4 bases, with 14 bases left in between. CDR3 length: 15 residues. CDR1 and CDR2 from the germline V gene are DFQATT and SNEGSKA (reference sequence). The CDR3 loop reads CSARDPNTGPDTQYF. CDR3 bases: TGCAGTGCTAGAGACCCTAATACAGGGCCAGATACGCAGTATTTT.

The gene calls are TRBV4-2 and TRBJ2-2; unclear D gene. The CDR3 contains 14 residues. Germline CDR1 reads LGHNA; CDR2 reads YNFKEQ. V dropped 1 base and J dropped 1 base, with 4 bases sitting between them. The CDR3 is CASSQGLNTGELFF. In DNA, the CDR3 is TGTGCCAGCAGCCAAGGACTGAACACCGGGGAGCTGTTTTTT.

This rearrangement joins TRBV25-1 to TRBJ2-3; D might be TRBD1 or TRBD2, each matching 5 bases. Germline CDR1 and CDR2: MGHDK and SYGVNS. Trimming took 1 base from V and 1 from J, leaving 21 bases between them. The CDR3 loop spans 19 amino acids. The CDR3 is CASSESRGELRGRTDTQYF. In nucleotides, the CDR3 is TGTGCCAGCAGTGAATCGAGGGGTGAACTTCGTGGGCGCACAGATACGCAGTATTTT.

This clonotype appeared a few times. The chain recombines TRBV7-9 with TRBJ1-4; no reliable D call. This CDR3 has 14 amino acids. V lost 3 bases, J lost 7 bases, and 12 bases lay in between. The germline CDR1 and CDR2 sequences are SEHNR and FQNEAQ (reference sequence). CDR3 DNA sequence: TGTGCCAGCAGCTTGGGTCACCCCCCTGAAAAACTGTTTTTT. Translation gives CASSLGHPPEKLFF.

The table lists this clonotype with a few counts. The chain recombines TRBV7-2 with TRBJ2-2; no reliable D call. V shed 0 bases and J shed 7 bases, with 6 bases lying between them. CDR3 length: 13 residues. CDR1 and CDR2 from the germline V gene are SGHTA and FQGNSA. This CDR3 is CASSLAGFGELFF. The DNA for the CDR3 is TGTGCCAGCAGCTTAGCGGGGTTCGGGGAGCTGTTTTTT.